This T cell receptor beta chain was found in a study of identifying expanded T cells in peripheral blood. General study findings and limits: Over around two and four weeks, about 15 and 19 clones changed, versus around 1.2 between replicates.

Details on this clone: Its matching antigen is unknown.

Sequencing was performed with immunoSEQ multiplex PCR; in TCRdb, only in-frame clones are kept and a portion is missing. The sample records more than 50,000 clones, over 75% being singletons. The receptor was derived from a person aged 18 to 70 in good health. Sequences were obtained from blood.

In DNA, the CDR3 is TGTGCTAGTGGTTTCAGGGGCTGGGAGACCCAGTACTTC. Encoded protein: CASGFRGWETQYF. This chain connects TRBV12-5 to TRBJ2-5, with a tentative D call TRBD1 (6 bases). Germline lookup yields CDR1 LGHNT and CDR2 FRNRAP. This CDR3 has 13 residues. V gave up 3 bases and J gave up 5 bases, with 10 bases separating them.